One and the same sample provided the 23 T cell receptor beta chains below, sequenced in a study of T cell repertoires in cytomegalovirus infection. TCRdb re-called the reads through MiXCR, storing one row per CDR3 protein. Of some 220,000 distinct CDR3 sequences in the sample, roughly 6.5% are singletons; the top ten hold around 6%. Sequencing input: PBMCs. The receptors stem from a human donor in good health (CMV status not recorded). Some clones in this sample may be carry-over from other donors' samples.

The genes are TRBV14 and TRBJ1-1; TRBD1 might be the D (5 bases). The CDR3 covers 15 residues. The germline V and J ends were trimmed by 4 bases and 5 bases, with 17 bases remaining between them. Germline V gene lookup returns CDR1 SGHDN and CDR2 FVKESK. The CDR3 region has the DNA TGTGCCAGCAGCCGAGGGGAGGGATTGGTAACTGAAGCTTTCTTT. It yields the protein CASSRGEGLVTEAFF.

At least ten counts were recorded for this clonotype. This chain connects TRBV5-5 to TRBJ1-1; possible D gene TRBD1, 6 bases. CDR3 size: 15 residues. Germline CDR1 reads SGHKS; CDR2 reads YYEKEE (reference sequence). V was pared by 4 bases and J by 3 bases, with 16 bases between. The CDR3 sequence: CASSGGPRQDTEAFF. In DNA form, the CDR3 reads TGTGCCAGCAGCGGGGGCCCCAGGCAGGACACTGAAGCTTTCTTT.

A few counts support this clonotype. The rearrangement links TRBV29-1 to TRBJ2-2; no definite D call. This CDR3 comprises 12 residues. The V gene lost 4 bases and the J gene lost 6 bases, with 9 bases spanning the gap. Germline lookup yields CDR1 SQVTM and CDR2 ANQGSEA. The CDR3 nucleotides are TGCAGCGTTGCAGAAGGTTCCGGGGAGCTGTTTTTT. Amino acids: CSVAEGSGELFF.

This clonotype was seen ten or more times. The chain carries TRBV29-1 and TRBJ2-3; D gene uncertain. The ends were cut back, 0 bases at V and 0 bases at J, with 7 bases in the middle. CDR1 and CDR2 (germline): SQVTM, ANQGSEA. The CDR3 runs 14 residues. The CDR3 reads CSVEDPLSTDTQYF. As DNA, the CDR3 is TGCAGCGTTGAAGACCCCTTAAGCACAGATACGCAGTATTTT.

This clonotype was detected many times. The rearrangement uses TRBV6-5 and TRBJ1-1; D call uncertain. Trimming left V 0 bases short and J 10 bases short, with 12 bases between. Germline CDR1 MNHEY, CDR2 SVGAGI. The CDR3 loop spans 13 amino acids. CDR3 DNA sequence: TGTGCCAGCAGTTACTCTATTGACCGGGTAGCTTTCTTT. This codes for CASSYSIDRVAFF.

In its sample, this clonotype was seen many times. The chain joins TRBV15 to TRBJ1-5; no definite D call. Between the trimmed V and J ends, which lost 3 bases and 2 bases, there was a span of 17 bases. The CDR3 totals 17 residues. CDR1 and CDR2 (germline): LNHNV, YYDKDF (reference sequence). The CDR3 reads CATSSREGSFGNQPQHF. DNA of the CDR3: TGTGCCACCAGCAGTAGGGAAGGTAGTTTCGGCAATCAGCCCCAGCATTTT. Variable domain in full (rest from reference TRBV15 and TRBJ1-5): DAMVIQNPRYQVTQFGKPVTLSCSQTLNHNVMYWYQQKSSQAPKLLFHYYDKDFNNEADTPDNFQSRRPNTSFCFLDIRSPGLGDTAMYLCATSSREGSFGNQPQHFGDGTRLSIL.

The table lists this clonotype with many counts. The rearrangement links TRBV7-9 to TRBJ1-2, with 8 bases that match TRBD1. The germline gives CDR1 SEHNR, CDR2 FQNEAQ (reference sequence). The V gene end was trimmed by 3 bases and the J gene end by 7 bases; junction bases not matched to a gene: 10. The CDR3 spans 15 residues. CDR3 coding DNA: TGTGCCAGCAGCTTTGGACAGGGAGGTTTCCTTGGCTACACCTTC. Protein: CASSFGQGGFLGYTF.

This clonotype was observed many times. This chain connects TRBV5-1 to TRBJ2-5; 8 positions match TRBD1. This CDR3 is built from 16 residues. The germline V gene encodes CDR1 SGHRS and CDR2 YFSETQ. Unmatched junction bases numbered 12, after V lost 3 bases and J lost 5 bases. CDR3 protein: CASSSSTGVGGETQYF. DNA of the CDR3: TGCGCCAGCAGCTCCTCGACAGGGGTTGGAGGGGAGACCCAGTACTTC.

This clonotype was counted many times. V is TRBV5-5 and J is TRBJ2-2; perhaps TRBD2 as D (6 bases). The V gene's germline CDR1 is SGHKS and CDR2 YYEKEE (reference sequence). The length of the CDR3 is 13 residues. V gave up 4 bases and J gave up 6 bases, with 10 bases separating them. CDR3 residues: CASSLWEAGELFF. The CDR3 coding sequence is TGTGCCAGCAGCCTTTGGGAGGCCGGGGAGCTGTTTTTT.

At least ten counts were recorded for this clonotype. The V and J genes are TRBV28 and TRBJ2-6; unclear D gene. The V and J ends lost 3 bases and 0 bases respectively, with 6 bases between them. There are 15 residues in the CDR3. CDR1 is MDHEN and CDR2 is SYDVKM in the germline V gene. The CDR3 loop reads CASSLKSSGANVLTF. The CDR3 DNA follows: TGTGCCAGCAGTTTGAAGAGCTCTGGGGCCAACGTCCTGACTTTC.

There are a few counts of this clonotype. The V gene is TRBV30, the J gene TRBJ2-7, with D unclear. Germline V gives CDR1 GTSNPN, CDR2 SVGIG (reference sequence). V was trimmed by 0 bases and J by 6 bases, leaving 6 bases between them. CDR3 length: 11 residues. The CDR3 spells CAWSVPSEQYF. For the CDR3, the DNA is TGTGCCTGGAGTGTACCGAGCGAGCAGTACTTC.

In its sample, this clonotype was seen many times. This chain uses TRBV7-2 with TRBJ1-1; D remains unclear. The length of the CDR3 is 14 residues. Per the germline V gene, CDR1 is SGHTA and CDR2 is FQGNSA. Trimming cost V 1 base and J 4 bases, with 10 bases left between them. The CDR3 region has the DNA TGTGCCAGCAGCTTAGTCTGGGAAGGCACTGAAGCTTTCTTT. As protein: CASSLVWEGTEAFF.

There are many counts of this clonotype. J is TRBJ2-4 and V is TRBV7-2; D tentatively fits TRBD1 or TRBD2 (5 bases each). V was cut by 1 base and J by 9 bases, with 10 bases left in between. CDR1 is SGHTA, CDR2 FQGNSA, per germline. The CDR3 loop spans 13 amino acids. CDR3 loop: CASSLGGSGIQYF. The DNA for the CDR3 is TGTGCCAGCAGCTTAGGGGGGAGTGGCATTCAGTACTTC.

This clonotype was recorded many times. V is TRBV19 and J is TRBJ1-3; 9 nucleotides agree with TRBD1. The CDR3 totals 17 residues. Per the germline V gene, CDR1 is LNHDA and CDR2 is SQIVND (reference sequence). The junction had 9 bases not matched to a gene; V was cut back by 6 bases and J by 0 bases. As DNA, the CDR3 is TGTGCCAGTAGGCCACAGGGGGCTCCCACCTCTGGAAACACCATATATTTT. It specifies CASRPQGAPTSGNTIYF.

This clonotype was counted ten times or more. This CDR3 reads CASSSGAGSYNSPLHF. The DNA of the CDR3 is TGTGCCAGCAGTTCCGGAGCGGGCAGCTATAATTCACCCCTCCACTTT. The genes are TRBV7-2 and TRBJ1-6, with D unresolved. Germline values: CDR1 SGHTA, CDR2 FQGNSA. Trimming stripped 6 bases from V and 3 bases from J, with 15 bases between. The CDR3 spans 16 residues. Together with reference TRBV7-2 and TRBJ1-6, the CDR3 gives the full variable domain: GAGVSQSPSNKVTEKGKDVELRCDPISGHTALYWYRQSLGQGLEFLIYFQGNSAPDKSGLPSDRFSAERTGGSVSTLTIQRTQQEDSAVYLCASSSGAGSYNSPLHFGNGTRLTVT.

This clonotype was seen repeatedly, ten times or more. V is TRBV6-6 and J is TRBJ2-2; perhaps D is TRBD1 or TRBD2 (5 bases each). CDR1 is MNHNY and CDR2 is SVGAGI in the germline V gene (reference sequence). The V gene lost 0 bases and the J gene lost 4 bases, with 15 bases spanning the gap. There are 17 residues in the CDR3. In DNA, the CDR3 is TGTGCCAGCAGTTACTCGAGTAGGGGCCGGGGCACCGGGGAGCTGTTTTTT. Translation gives CASSYSSRGRGTGELFF.

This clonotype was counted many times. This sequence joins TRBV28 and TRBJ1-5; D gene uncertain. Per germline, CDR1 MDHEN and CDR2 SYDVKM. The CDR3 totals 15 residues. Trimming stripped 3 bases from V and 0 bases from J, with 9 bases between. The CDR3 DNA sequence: TGTGCCAGCAGTTTGGGTAGATATAGCAATCAGCCCCAGCATTTT. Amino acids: CASSLGRYSNQPQHF.

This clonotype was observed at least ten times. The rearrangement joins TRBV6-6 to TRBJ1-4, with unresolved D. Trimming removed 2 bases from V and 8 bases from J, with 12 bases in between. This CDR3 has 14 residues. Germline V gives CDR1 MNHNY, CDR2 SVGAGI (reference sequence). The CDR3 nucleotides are TGTGCCAGCAGTTACCCTCCGATGGAGGAAAAACTGTTTTTT. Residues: CASSYPPMEEKLFF.

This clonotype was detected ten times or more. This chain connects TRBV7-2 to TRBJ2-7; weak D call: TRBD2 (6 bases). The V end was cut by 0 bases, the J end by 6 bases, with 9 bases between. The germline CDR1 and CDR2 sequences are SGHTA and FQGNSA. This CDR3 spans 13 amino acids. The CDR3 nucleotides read TGTGCCAGCAGCTTAGCGGGGGGTCCCGAGCAGTACTTC. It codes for CASSLAGGPEQYF.

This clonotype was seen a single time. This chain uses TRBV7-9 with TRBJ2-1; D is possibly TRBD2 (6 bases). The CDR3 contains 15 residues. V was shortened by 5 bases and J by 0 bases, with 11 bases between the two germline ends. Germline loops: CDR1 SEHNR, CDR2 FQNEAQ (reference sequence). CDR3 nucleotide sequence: TGTGCCAGCAGCACCCAGGGAGGCTCCTACAATGAGCAGTTCTTC. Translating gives CASSTQGGSYNEQFF.

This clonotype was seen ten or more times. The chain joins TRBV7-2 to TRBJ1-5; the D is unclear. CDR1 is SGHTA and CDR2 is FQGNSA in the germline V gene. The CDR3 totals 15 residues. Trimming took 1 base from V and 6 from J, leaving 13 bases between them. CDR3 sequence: CASSLDIGGSQPQHF. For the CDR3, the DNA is TGTGCCAGCAGCTTAGACATCGGTGGATCTCAGCCCCAGCATTTT. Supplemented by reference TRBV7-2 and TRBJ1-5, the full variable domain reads GAGVSQSPSNKVTEKGKDVELRCDPISGHTALYWYRQSLGQGLEFLIYFQGNSAPDKSGLPSDRFSAERTGGSVSTLTIQRTQQEDSAVYLCASSLDIGGSQPQHFGDGTRLSIL.

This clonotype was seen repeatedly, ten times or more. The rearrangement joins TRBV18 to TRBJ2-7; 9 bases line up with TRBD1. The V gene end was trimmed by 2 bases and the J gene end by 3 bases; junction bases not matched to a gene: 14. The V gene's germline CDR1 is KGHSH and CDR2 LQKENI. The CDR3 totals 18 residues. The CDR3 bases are TGTGCCAGCTCACCAGGACAGGGGTCCTCATCCATAATCTACGAGCAGTACTTC. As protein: CASSPGQGSSSIIYEQYF. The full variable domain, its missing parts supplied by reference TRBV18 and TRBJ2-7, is NAGVMQNPRHLVRRRGQEARLRCSPMKGHSHVYWYRQLPEEGLKFMVYLQKENIIDESGMPKERFSAEFPKEGPSILRIQQVVRGDSAAYFCASSPGQGSSSIIYEQYFGPGTRLTVT.

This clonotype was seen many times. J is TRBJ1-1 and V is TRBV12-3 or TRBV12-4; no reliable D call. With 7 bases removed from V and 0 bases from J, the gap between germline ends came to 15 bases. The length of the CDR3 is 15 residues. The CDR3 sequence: CASKFNSEVNTEAFF. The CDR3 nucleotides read TGTGCCAGCAAGTTTAACTCTGAAGTGAACACTGAAGCTTTCTTT.